The rows below give T cell receptor beta chains drawn from one sample of a study of cytomegalovirus exposure and HLA in healthy donors. The data were produced by immunoSEQ multiplex PCR, yet TCRdb's version contains in-frame clones alone and is incomplete. In total, the table holds under 70,000 clones. The source material was PBMCs. The origin of the receptors is a female donor in good health and CMV-seropositive. CDR3s leave out the opening cysteine and the closing phenylalanine or tryptophan. The order of the fields is V gene, CDR3 protein.

>TRBV4-1
ASSQEGGAGTYEQY
>TRBV15
ATSITGSDYGYT
>TRBV5-1
ASSLADGGVTEAF
>TRBV6-1
ASRAEAGGSYEQY
>TRBV27
ASSPRGQGLTEAF
>TRBV28
ASSSGGQGEKLF
>TRBV4-3
ASSHDFGGYT
>TRBV11-2
ASSLVTGSYEAF
>TRBV5-6
ASSLGQNYGYT
>TRBV15
ATSRDRTGLEKLF
>TRBV11-1
ASSPGTSGEQY
>TRBV30
AWSRDINEKLF
>TRBV15
ATSRDRGPTEAF
>TRBV5-1
ASSWGQSGEKLF
>TRBV4-1
ASSPRKGPKTGELF
>TRBV29-1
SVGTGTIEQY
>TRBV5-4
ASRSAGQIQETQY